This T cell receptor beta chain originates from a study of control samples from healthy donors and cancer patients. The V gene end was trimmed by 0 bases and the J gene end by 4 bases; junction bases not matched to a gene: 4. Germline V gene data show CDR1 as SGHNT and CDR2 as YENEEA. This CDR3 has 15 residues. Assay used: immunoSEQ multiplex PCR; TCRdb lists only in-frame clones, some missing. The sample includes some 11,000 clones, less than 95% of them seen just once. The source of this sequence is a man in his 70s with head and neck cancer. Source material: PBMCs. The chain recombines TRBV11-3 with TRBJ2-5, with 8 positions matching TRBD1. CDR3 DNA sequence: TGTGCCAGCAGCTTAGACTCAGGGGGCGGAGAGACCCAGTACTTC. Amino acids: CASSLDSGGGETQYF.